These T cell receptor beta chains were read from a single sample in a study of cytomegalovirus exposure and HLA in healthy donors. The data were produced by immunoSEQ multiplex PCR, yet TCRdb's version contains in-frame clones alone and is incomplete. This table holds over 150,000 clones, approximately 81% found once. The sample comprised PBMCs. These receptors all stem from a boy aged 2 to 9 in good health and CMV-seronegative. Both conserved end residues are part of each CDR3. The D gene is left open where the match is weak. Clone size is not always given. Where it is, it says once, few, many or a class for expanded clones.

D gene: TRBD2
J gene: TRBJ2-7
clone size: .
V gene: TRBV6-1
CDR3 protein: CASSERSGVAGNEQYF
CDR3 DNA: TGTGCCAGCAGTGAAAGATCTGGGGTAGCGGGAAACGAGCAGTACTTC

D gene: .
J gene: TRBJ2-2
clone size: .
V gene: TRBV25-1
CDR3 protein: CASSTGTAIYTGELFF
CDR3 DNA: TGTGCCAGCAGCACAGGGACCGCTATTTACACCGGGGAGCTGTTTTTT

D gene: .
J gene: TRBJ1-1
clone size: few
V gene: TRBV4-1
CDR3 protein: CASSQVKNTEAFF
CDR3 DNA: TGCGCCAGCAGCCAAGTAAAGAACACTGAAGCTTTCTTT

D gene: TRBD1
J gene: TRBJ2-2
clone size: .
V gene: TRBV6-1
CDR3 protein: CASSANRGDTGELFF
CDR3 DNA: TGTGCCAGCAGTGCTAACAGGGGGGACACCGGGGAGCTGTTTTTT

D gene: .
J gene: TRBJ2-7
clone size: few
V gene: TRBV28
CDR3 protein: CASSNNYEQYF
CDR3 DNA: TGTGCCAGCAGTAACAACTACGAGCAGTACTTC

D gene: .
J gene: TRBJ1-2
clone size: .
V gene: TRBV15
CDR3 protein: CATSMTLRNDGGYTF
CDR3 DNA: TGTGCCACCAGCATGACTCTTCGGAACGACGGAGGCTACACCTTC

D gene: .
J gene: TRBJ2-5
clone size: .
V gene: TRBV5-1
CDR3 protein: CASSLAGNREETQYF
CDR3 DNA: TGCGCCAGCAGCTTGGCAGGGAACCGCGAAGAGACCCAGTACTTC

D gene: .
J gene: TRBJ2-3
clone size: .
V gene: TRBV7-9
CDR3 protein: CASSLEAGGTDTQYF
CDR3 DNA: TGTGCCAGCAGCTTAGAGGCAGGGGGCACAGATACGCAGTATTTT

D gene: .
J gene: TRBJ2-3
clone size: .
V gene: TRBV10-3
CDR3 protein: CAISFDRHPTDTQYF
CDR3 DNA: TGTGCCATCAGTTTTGACAGACACCCCACAGATACGCAGTATTTT

D gene: .
J gene: TRBJ2-7
clone size: once
V gene: TRBV14
CDR3 protein: CASSHSREQYF
CDR3 DNA: TGTGCCAGCAGCCACTCGCGCGAGCAGTACTTC